Listed here are 3 T cell receptor beta chains from one sample, sequenced in a study of cytomegalovirus exposure and HLA in healthy donors. It was with 60 Vbeta and 13 Jbeta primers that the PCR ran. This table comes from immunoSEQ multiplex PCR, and its TCRdb copy is limited to in-frame clones, with some not included. The sample records approximately 94,000 clones, 76% being singletons. Sample: PBMCs. The receptors come from a man under 40 in good health and CMV-seropositive.

This chain uses TRBV5-4 with TRBJ1-1; the match to TRBD1 covers 7 bases. The CDR3 is made up of 18 amino acids. V lost 5 bases and J lost 3; bases outside the gene matches: 19. Germline lookup yields CDR1 SGHNT and CDR2 YYREEE (reference sequence). CDR3 nucleotide sequence: TGTGCCAGCAGAGCCCTCGTTGGCAGGGGGACGATAGACACTGAAGCTTTCTTT. This codes for CASRALVGRGTIDTEAFF.

This chain joins TRBV7-2 and TRBJ1-2; no firm D call. The CDR3 spans 13 residues. V was shortened by 5 bases and J by 0 bases, with 7 bases between the two germline ends. Germline V gene sequence: CDR1 SGHTA, CDR2 FQGNSA. Here the CDR3 reads CASSSGTNYGYTF. CDR3 in DNA: TGTGCCAGCAGCAGCGGCACTAACTATGGCTACACCTTC.

The gene calls are TRBV6-1 and TRBJ1-6; D might be TRBD1 (5 bases). The germline gives CDR1 MNHNS, CDR2 SASEGT. The CDR3 is made up of 15 amino acids. Trimming took 6 bases from V and 5 from J, leaving 14 bases between them. DNA for the CDR3: TGTGCCAGCAGGGCGGGGGACGGGGATAATTCACCCCTCCACTTT. Translation gives CASRAGDGDNSPLHF.